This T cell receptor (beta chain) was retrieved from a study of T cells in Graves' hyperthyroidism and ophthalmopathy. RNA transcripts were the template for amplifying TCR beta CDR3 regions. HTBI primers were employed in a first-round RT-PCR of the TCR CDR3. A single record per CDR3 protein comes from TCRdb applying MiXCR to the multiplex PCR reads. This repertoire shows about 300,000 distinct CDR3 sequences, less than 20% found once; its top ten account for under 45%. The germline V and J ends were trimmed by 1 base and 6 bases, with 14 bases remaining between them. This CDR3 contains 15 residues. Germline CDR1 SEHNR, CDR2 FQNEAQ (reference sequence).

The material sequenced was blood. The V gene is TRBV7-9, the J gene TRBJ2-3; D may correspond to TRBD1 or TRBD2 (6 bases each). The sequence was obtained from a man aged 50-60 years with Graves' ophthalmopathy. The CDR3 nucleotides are TGTGCCAGCAGCTTAGTCGGGACGGGGGCCGATACGCAGTATTTT. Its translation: CASSLVGTGADTQYF. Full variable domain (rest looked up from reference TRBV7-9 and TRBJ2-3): DTGVSQNPRHKITKRGQNVTFRCDPISEHNRLYWYRQTLGQGPEFLTYFQNEAQLEKSRLLSDRFSAERPKGSFSTLEIQRTEQGDSAMYLCASSLVGTGADTQYFGPGTRLTVL.